This passage covers 21 T cell receptor beta chains from one sample sequenced in a study of cytomegalovirus exposure and HLA in healthy donors. The PCR used 60 Vbeta and 13 Jbeta primers. Method: immunoSEQ multiplex PCR; TCRdb's copy keeps in-frame clones and lacks some. The table shows some 180,000 clones, with around 80% occurring only once. Sample: PBMCs. The receptor source for this set is a man aged 18 to 29 in good health and CMV-seronegative.

The chain uses TRBV9 and TRBJ2-3; D remains ambiguous. The CDR3 is 15 residues long. With 0 bases removed from V and 4 bases from J, the gap between germline ends came to 12 bases. Germline V gives CDR1 SGDLS, CDR2 YYNGEE. The CDR3 spells CASSVGLLGPDTQYF. For the CDR3, the DNA is TGTGCCAGCAGCGTAGGTTTACTGGGCCCAGATACGCAGTATTTT.

The J gene is TRBJ2-1, the V gene TRBV5-6; 13 positions match TRBD2. Germline V gene data show CDR1 as SGHDT and CDR2 as YYEEEE. V trimming: 0 bases; J trimming: 5 bases; junction bases outside the gene matches: 2. CDR3 length: 16 amino acids. CDR3: CASSLGGLAGHNEQFF. DNA of the CDR3: TGTGCCAGCAGCTTGGGGGGACTAGCGGGACACAATGAGCAGTTCTTC. Variable domain in full (rest from reference TRBV5-6 and TRBJ2-1): DAGVTQSPTHLIKTRGQQVTLRCSPKSGHDTVSWYQQALGQGPQFIFQYYEEEERQRGNFPDRFSGHQFPNYSSELNVNALLLGDSALYLCASSLGGLAGHNEQFFGPGTRLTVL.

The J gene is TRBJ2-2, the V gene TRBV7-9; 7 nucleotides align to TRBD2. Germline V gene data show CDR1 as SEHNR and CDR2 as FQNEAQ (reference sequence). Trimming removed 2 bases from V and 6 bases from J; junction bases left unmatched: 9. The CDR3 spans 16 residues. CDR3 nucleotides: TGTGCCAGCAGCTTATCCAAGACTAGCCCCCCCGGGGAGCTGTTTTTT. The encoded protein is CASSLSKTSPPGELFF.

The chain carries TRBV11-1 and TRBJ2-1; 10 positions agree with TRBD2. The CDR3 totals 15 residues. V lost 5 bases, J lost 6 bases, and 7 bases stayed unmatched. Germline V gene lookup returns CDR1 SGHAT and CDR2 FQDESV (reference sequence). The CDR3 DNA is TGTGCCAGCAGCGGGCGACTAGCGGGTGGCAATGAGCAGTTCTTC. Its protein product is CASSGRLAGGNEQFF.

DNA for the CDR3: TGTGCCAGTAGTGCCGGTGGGACAGGAAACTATGGCTACACCTTC. Its protein is CASSAGGTGNYGYTF. The chain links TRBV19 to TRBJ1-2; TRBD1 matches at 8 bases. Germline CDR1 LNHDA, CDR2 SQIVND (reference sequence). CDR3 length equals 15 residues. With V trimmed by 5 bases and J by 2 bases, 7 bases remained unmatched.

The chain uses TRBV27 and TRBJ1-1; D remains ambiguous. Trimming left V 2 bases short and J 6 bases short, with 10 bases between. Germline CDR1 MNHEY, CDR2 SMNVEV (reference sequence). The CDR3 is 13 residues long. CDR3 sequence reads: CASSLGSGAEAFF. CDR3 DNA sequence: TGTGCCAGCAGTTTAGGGAGCGGGGCTGAAGCTTTCTTT.

This rearrangement joins TRBV29-1 to TRBJ1-2, with D possibly matching TRBD1 (5 bases). This CDR3 has 12 amino acids. V dropped 7 bases and J dropped 7 bases, with 16 bases sitting between them. Germline V lookup: CDR1 SQVTM, CDR2 ANQGSEA. CDR3 DNA: TGCAGCGGGGGGGGGAAGGGCGGTGGCTACACCTTC. Translating gives CSGGGKGGGYTF.

The V and J genes are TRBV11-3 and TRBJ2-7; D unclear. The CDR3 covers 12 residues. Trimming stripped 1 base from V and 3 bases from J, with 4 bases between. Germline V lookup: CDR1 SGHNT, CDR2 YENEEA. The CDR3 nucleotides are TGTGCCAGCAGCTTAGGCAGCTACGAGCAGTACTTC. It codes for CASSLGSYEQYF.

The rearrangement links TRBV27 to TRBJ2-3; no clear D gene. Trimming removed 0 bases at V and 0 bases at J, with 16 bases between. The CDR3 covers 18 residues. The germline V gene has CDR1 MNHEY and CDR2 SMNVEV (reference sequence). The CDR3 loop is CASSLSDLMIASTDTQYF. CDR3 DNA sequence: TGTGCCAGCAGTTTATCCGATCTAATGATTGCTAGCACAGATACGCAGTATTTT.

The genes are TRBV9 and TRBJ2-1, with 7 bases lining up with TRBD1. Trimming took 7 bases from V and 0 from J; bases not matched to a gene: 7. The CDR3 is 15 amino acids. CDR1 is SGDLS and CDR2 is YYNGEE in the germline V gene. The chain's CDR3 is CASGPRDSSYNEQFF. DNA for the CDR3: TGTGCCAGCGGGCCGAGGGACAGCTCCTACAATGAGCAGTTCTTC.

This chain uses TRBV29-1 with TRBJ2-1; TRBD2 aligns across 13 bases. V dropped 4 bases and J dropped 3; count of bases not matched to a gene: 6. The CDR3 is 16 residues long. The germline V gene encodes CDR1 SQVTM and CDR2 ANQGSEA. The CDR3 DNA reads as TGCAGCGTTGCCGGGACTAGCGGGATTCGCTACAATGAGCAGTTCTTC. Its protein is CSVAGTSGIRYNEQFF.

As regards this clone: In the same sample, other DNA sequences code for this CDR3. The chain recombines TRBV25-1 with TRBJ1-1; TRBD1 matches 9 bases. The trim removed 3 bases at V and 1 base at J, leaving 0 bases unmatched. CDR3 length equals 14 residues. CDR1 is MGHDK and CDR2 is SYGVNS in the germline V gene. For the CDR3, the DNA is TGTGCCAGCAGTGAGGACAGGGGGAACACTGAAGCTTTCTTT. It yields the protein CASSEDRGNTEAFF.

This sequence joins TRBV7-2 and TRBJ2-2, with D possibly matching TRBD1 (6 bases). This CDR3 has 17 amino acids. Germline V lookup: CDR1 SGHTA, CDR2 FQGNSA. The V and J ends lost 5 bases and 6 bases respectively, with 22 bases between them. CDR3 loop: CASSTSPGTYQPGELFF. The CDR3 nucleotides are TGTGCCAGCAGCACCTCCCCCGGGACATACCAACCCGGGGAGCTGTTTTTT.

With regard to this clone: A read error is likely, as this CDR3 ends without the conserved phenylalanine or tryptophan. The chain is built from TRBV6-5 and TRBJ1-2, with D possibly matching TRBD1 (5 bases). The CDR3 length is 12 residues. Looked up from germline, CDR1 is MNHEY and CDR2 is SVGAGI. V was clipped by 6 bases and J by 4 bases, with 9 bases between them. CDR3: CASSAGLYGYTL. The CDR3 DNA sequence: TGTGCCAGCAGCGCGGGACTCTATGGCTACACCCTC.

The chain joins TRBV9 to TRBJ2-1, with D uncertain. V lost 3 bases and J 0 bases, leaving 4 bases between the germline ends. There are 13 residues in the CDR3. Germline V CDR1 and CDR2: SGDLS, YYNGEE. CDR3 region: CASSASSYNEQFF. The CDR3 DNA sequence: TGTGCCAGCAGCGCGAGCTCCTACAATGAGCAGTTCTTC.

The rearrangement uses TRBV7-3 and TRBJ2-3; the D gene is possibly TRBD2 (5 bases). From germline, CDR1 is SGHTA and CDR2 FQGTGA. CDR3 length: 14 residues. With 4 bases removed from V and 2 bases from J, the gap between germline ends came to 10 bases. The CDR3 here is CASSSSAVTDTQYF. DNA of the CDR3: TGTGCCAGCAGCTCGTCAGCGGTCACAGATACGCAGTATTTT.

The rearrangement joins TRBV9 to TRBJ2-2; TRBD1 aligns across 9 bases. Germline V gene sequence: CDR1 SGDLS, CDR2 YYNGEE. The CDR3 consists of 17 residues. The trim removed 0 bases at V and 2 bases at J, leaving 5 bases unmatched. The CDR3 sequence: CASSVVRDRVNTGELFF. The CDR3 DNA reads as TGTGCCAGCAGCGTAGTTCGGGACAGGGTTAACACCGGGGAGCTGTTTTTT.

This chain links TRBV19 with TRBJ1-1; D perhaps matches TRBD1 (6 bases). V was shortened by 2 bases and J by 1 base, with 14 bases between the two germline ends. CDR3 length: 16 residues. Germline assignment: CDR1 LNHDA and CDR2 SQIVND (reference sequence). The CDR3 DNA follows: TGTGCCAGTAGTATAAAGGGCGGGGGCGGGAACACTGAAGCTTTCTTT. Translating gives CASSIKGGGGNTEAFF.

V usage is TRBV30 and J usage is TRBJ1-2; D is unresolved. Between the trimmed V and J ends, which lost 3 bases and 2 bases, there was a span of 7 bases. Germline V gene data show CDR1 as GTSNPN and CDR2 as SVGIG (reference sequence). The CDR3 covers 12 residues. This CDR3 reads CAWRVTNYGYTF. The CDR3 nucleotides are TGTGCCTGGAGGGTCACAAACTATGGCTACACCTTC.

V and J are TRBV29-1 and TRBJ2-7; 7 bases are shared with TRBD1. V was pared by 7 bases and J by 0 bases, with 6 bases of the junction left unmatched. The CDR3 is made up of 13 amino acids. Germline assignment: CDR1 SQVTM and CDR2 ANQGSEA. CDR3: CSASTGSSYEQYF. CDR3 DNA: TGCAGCGCCTCGACAGGGAGCTCCTACGAGCAGTACTTC.

The CDR3 DNA follows: TGTGCCAGCAGTGCAGAATTTGGGGGGAACACCATATATTTT. It yields the protein CASSAEFGGNTIYF. V gene TRBV6-1 combines with J gene TRBJ1-3; D possibly corresponds to TRBD1 (5 bases). This CDR3 has 14 amino acids. Germline CDR1 MNHNS, CDR2 SASEGT. The V end was cut by 4 bases, the J end by 7 bases, with 14 bases between.